This T cell receptor (beta chain) was identified in a study of human T cells and chemical hapten exposure (dated by TCRdb to the early 2020s). Regarding the study in general: For sensitization, 2% DPC in acetone was applied to a 2 cm by 2 cm area of upper inner arm skin. Blood samples were taken from patients before sensitization (week 0) and at 2, 6 and about 24 weeks after DPC sensitization. The study tracked peripheral blood TCR repertoire changes in vivo during primary and secondary sensitization to the hapten diphenylcyclopropenone (DPC) in alopecia patients. The libraries were sequenced as a pool, and the TCR yield per sample differed mostly because of small variations in library volumes within the pool. Throughout the study period of about 22 weeks, patients also received therapeutic DPC doses to the scalp every week. Patch testing was done on the upper back using Finn chambers containing 0.01% DPC, and results were scored after 6 days according to International Contact Dermatitis Research Group standards. About 30 alopecia patients provided blood for TCR sequencing at one to four time points (pre-sensitization, 2, 6 and 24 weeks). The mostly female patient cohort included alopecia areata with under or over 50% scalp involvement, alopecia totalis and alopecia universalis. Study-level results and caveats: All patients had alopecia, a presumed autoimmune disease, so their immune response might differ from that of healthy individuals. A positive correlation was found between the number of PT1 expanded TCRs and patch test score, with significance reached at thresholds 8, 16 and 32 but not 4. No change with DPC sensitization was found in the number of TCRs above 1 in 1000 frequency, and no evidence of global repertoire structure alterations was found. Compared with pre-sensitization or healthy control sets, expanded TCRs formed significantly more large CDR3 similarity clusters, which is consistent with antigen-driven responses. After repeated subsampling, changes were observed in the strength of the expansion versus patch-test correlation and in the threshold at which the correlation became significant.

Receptor libraries were prepared by RACE. Sequencer: NextSeq 500. During library preparation, unique molecular identifiers were attached to individual cDNA molecules so that TCRs could be counted quantitatively and reproducibly. Both TCR alpha and TCR beta chains were sequenced from each blood RNA sample. As for the original processing: The median number of TCRs per sample was over 95,000, ranging from 23,224 to 690,600. V, J and CDR3 annotation of the TCR reads was carried out using the Decombinator software suite. For PS versus PT1 abundance plots, all samples were subsampled to the same number of TCRs (28,000). Expanded TCRs were defined as absent before sensitization and observed at least eight times at the 2-week time point. In-frame beta chains were kept once TCRdb had trimmed the public reads at Q25 with fastp and called clones with MiXCR. Identical CDR3 proteins give one entry, which carries the most common genes and DNA. The V and J calls come from TCRdb's annotation, not from the publication. The sample table holds around 160,000 distinct CDR3 sequences, of which about 15% were seen once. The ten biggest clones cover 1.5% to 2% of the sample.

Its CDR3 holds 16 amino acids, cysteine through phenylalanine. Only the CDR3 portion is preserved as DNA: 48 bases, with reading frame beginning at the first base. Trimming costs V 5 bases and J 2 bases, and their ends lie 15 bases apart. In the germline V gene, CDR1 corresponds to KGHDR and CDR2 to SFDVKD. The time point label on this specimen signifies: patch test 1, 2 weeks after DPC sensitization. The treatment or condition tag for this specimen amounts to: therapeutic diphenylcyclopropenone sensitization with weekly scalp DPC. Blood at each patch-test visit was drawn before the patch test was applied. Patients were eligible if aged 18 to 70, diagnosed with alopecia and judged suitable for DPC therapy, and pregnant patients were excluded. Total RNA was extracted from unfractionated whole blood collected in Tempus Blood RNA tubes. With respect to this clonotype: This receptor's antigen is unknown. Within one base of it there is no much larger clone, and no base qualities were kept.

This material consisted of whole blood, taken in connection with sensitization to the hapten diphenylcyclopropenone (DPC). The clonotype comes from a woman in her 30s with alopecia areata. Some clones in this sample may be carry-over from other donors' samples. The rearranged segments are TRBV24-1 and TRBJ2-1, and possibly TRBD2, on 6 matching bases. The DNA sequence is as follows: TGTGCCACCAGTGCATCCTTGGAGGGCCCCTACAATGAGCAGTTCTTC. Its translation is CATSASLEGPYNEQFF.